The clone carrying this TCR beta chain came up a few times. This record belongs to a study of blood T cell repertoires in COVID-19. Study-wide context: Nucleic acid was either cDNA or gDNA, and it came from T cells, B-cell-depleted T cells, or PBMCs.

V lost 9 bases, J lost 6 bases, and 11 bases lay in between. The CDR3 spans 12 residues. CDR1 and CDR2 (germline): ENHRY, SYGVKD. Assay: immunoSEQ multiplex PCR; the TCRdb copy retains only in-frame clones and omits some. The sample lists some 50,000 clones; 80% to 90% were seen once. The TCR originated in a middle-aged man with acute or convalescent COVID-19. The genes are TRBV10-3 and TRBJ2-2; D might be TRBD1 (6 bases). The sample consisted of peripheral blood. The CDR3 protein is CAIITGSGELFF. The CDR3 DNA sequence: TGTGCCATAATCACAGGGTCCGGGGAGCTGTTTTTT.